The 32 T cell receptor beta chains listed next were all sequenced from one sample in a study of OX40 agonist ivuxolimab in advanced cancers. Here immunoSEQ multiplex PCR was the method, and the copy in TCRdb shows in-frame clones only, minus some. Of 85,000 to 130,000 clones in the sample, around nine tenths were seen once. The material sequenced was CD4+ or CD8+ T cells sorted from blood, taken in a trial of the OX40 agonist ivuxolimab. The receptors derive from an adult with an advanced solid tumor such as melanoma, head and neck, liver or kidney cancer.

The genes are TRBV11-2 and TRBJ2-3; 8 positions match TRBD2. In germline, CDR1 is SGHAT, CDR2 FQNNGV. The CDR3 consists of 16 residues. V was pared by 3 bases and J by 0 bases, with 5 bases of the junction left unmatched. This CDR3 is CASSLSTGGSTDTQYF. The DNA for the CDR3 is TGTGCCAGCAGCTTGTCGACGGGGGGGAGCACAGATACGCAGTATTTT.

The chain recombines TRBV19 with TRBJ2-7; D is possibly TRBD1 or TRBD2 (6 bases each). This CDR3 has 14 amino acids. The V gene's germline CDR1 is LNHDA and CDR2 SQIVND (reference sequence). Trimming stripped 1 base from V and 2 bases from J, with 9 bases between. The CDR3 loop is CASSIGRGPYEQYF. CDR3 coding DNA: TGTGCCAGTAGTATAGGTCGGGGGCCCTACGAGCAGTACTTC.

This clone was detected only once. The J gene is TRBJ1-5, the V gene TRBV19; D remains unclear. This CDR3 has 13 residues. With 5 bases removed from V and 7 bases from J, the gap between germline ends came to 12 bases. From germline, CDR1 is LNHDA and CDR2 SQIVND (reference sequence). The CDR3 DNA follows: TGTGCCAGTAGTTACTGGGAGGGACAGCCCCAGCATTTT. Residues: CASSYWEGQPQHF.

The V gene is TRBV7-2, the J gene TRBJ1-5, with 11 bases matching TRBD1. Per germline, CDR1 SGHTA and CDR2 FQGNSA. J gave up 7 bases and V 8 bases, and 7 bases lay outside the gene matches. CDR3 length: 14 amino acids. The CDR3 DNA sequence: TGTGCCAGCGATATGGGGACAGGGGGACAGCCCCAGCATTTT. Translation gives CASDMGTGGQPQHF.

This chain connects TRBV6-1 to TRBJ2-2, with 13 bases lining up with TRBD2. V was pared by 4 bases and J by 8 bases, with 7 bases of the junction left unmatched. The germline CDR1 and CDR2 sequences are MNHNS and SASEGT. The CDR3 is 16 amino acids. The CDR3, as DNA: TGTGCCAGCAGTGGCGGACTAGCGGGGGCCTCTGGGGAGCTGTTTTTT. Its protein product is CASSGGLAGASGELFF.

This chain links TRBV19 with TRBJ1-6; D is undetermined. The CDR3 runs 14 residues. V lost 0 bases and J 9 bases, leaving 9 bases between the germline ends. Looked up from germline, CDR1 is LNHDA and CDR2 is SQIVND (reference sequence). The CDR3 nucleotides are TGTGCCAGTAGTATAGAAAACACTCGTTCACCCCTCCACTTT. Its protein is CASSIENTRSPLHF.

This chain links TRBV19 with TRBJ2-2, with TRBD1 matching 10 bases. CDR1 and CDR2 (germline): LNHDA, SQIVND (reference sequence). The V and J ends lost 6 bases and 3 bases, in that order; junction bases with no gene match: 7. The CDR3 runs to 16 residues. The CDR3 here is CASRRPTGGDTGELFF. The DNA of the CDR3 is TGTGCCAGTAGGCGCCCGACAGGGGGCGACACCGGGGAGCTGTTTTTT.

This clone occurred a few times. The chain employs TRBV28 and TRBJ1-5; 7 positions agree with TRBD1. V trimming: 5 bases; J trimming: 6 bases; junction bases outside the gene matches: 13. Germline V gene data show CDR1 as MDHEN and CDR2 as SYDVKM. CDR3 length: 16 amino acids. The CDR3 sequence: CASSVRTGRGFQPQHF. The CDR3 bases are TGTGCCAGCAGTGTAAGGACAGGAAGGGGTTTTCAGCCCCAGCATTTT.

This sequence joins TRBV11-2 and TRBJ1-2; D not certain. The CDR3 sequence is 13 residues long. Germline V gene data show CDR1 as SGHAT and CDR2 as FQNNGV. V was clipped by 2 bases and J by 7 bases, with 11 bases between them. This CDR3 is CASSLIQISGYTF. CDR3 nucleotides: TGTGCCAGCAGCTTAATTCAGATAAGTGGCTACACCTTC.

The V call is TRBV6-1, the J call TRBJ1-1; D unclear. CDR1 is MNHNS and CDR2 is SASEGT in the germline V gene. This CDR3 contains 13 residues. Trimming removed 5 bases at V and 3 bases at J, with 10 bases between. In nucleotides, the CDR3 is TGTGCCAGCAGTTTTCTCGGGGACACTGAAGCTTTCTTT. Protein: CASSFLGDTEAFF.

The CDR3 spells CSAKLAGRRSYTF. The CDR3 nucleotides read TGCAGCGCGAAGTTGGCAGGTCGAAGGAGCTACACCTTC. The J gene is TRBJ1-2, the V gene TRBV29-1, with D unresolved. V gave up 7 bases and J gave up 9 bases, with 21 bases separating them. The germline CDR1 and CDR2 sequences are SQVTM and ANQGSEA. The CDR3 contains 13 residues. The full variable domain, its missing parts supplied by reference TRBV29-1 and TRBJ1-2, is SAVISQKPSRDICQRGTSLTIQCQVDSQVTMMFWYRQQPGQSLTLIATANQGSEATYESGFVIDKFPISRPNLTFSTLTVSNMSPEDSSIYLCSAKLAGRRSYTFGSGTRLTVV.

The chain carries TRBV5-6 and TRBJ1-5; the D gene is possibly TRBD1 (5 bases). V gave up 3 bases and J gave up 2 bases, with 12 bases separating them. The CDR3 runs to 15 residues. CDR1 and CDR2 (germline): SGHDT, YYEEEE. The CDR3 reads CASSSGGFGNQPQHF. For the CDR3, the DNA is TGTGCCAGCAGCTCCGGGGGATTTGGCAATCAGCCCCAGCATTTT.

V usage is TRBV11-2 and J usage is TRBJ2-1; D remains ambiguous. The CDR3 sequence is 17 residues long. CDR1 SGHAT and CDR2 FQNNGV come from the germline V gene. The V gene lost 1 base and the J gene lost 3 bases, with 16 bases spanning the gap. CDR3 nucleotides: TGTGCCAGCAGCTTAGCCAGGCTATCAATCGACTACAATGAGCAGTTCTTC. Protein: CASSLARLSIDYNEQFF.

The CDR3 loop reads CASSSQGRYYYGYTF. Written as DNA, the CDR3 is TGTGCCAGCAGCTCACAAGGACGGTATTACTATGGCTACACCTTC. The V and J genes are TRBV5-8 and TRBJ1-2; D remains unclear. This CDR3 is 15 amino acids long. Trimming stripped 3 bases from V and 3 bases from J, with 15 bases between. Germline V lookup: CDR1 SGHTS, CDR2 YDEGEE.

This chain connects TRBV7-2 to TRBJ1-2; 9 bases fit TRBD1. The CDR3 covers 15 residues. V gave up 5 bases and J gave up 4 bases; unmatched junction bases: 8. Germline V CDR1 and CDR2: SGHTA, FQGNSA. The CDR3 DNA follows: TGTGCCAGCAGCAGGGGACAGGGTAATCCCTATGGCTACACCTTC. Protein product: CASSRGQGNPYGYTF.

This chain joins TRBV28 and TRBJ2-2; D is possibly TRBD1 (6 bases). This CDR3 spans 14 amino acids. V lost 6 bases and J 1 base, leaving 9 bases between the germline ends. Germline-derived CDR1 and CDR2 are MDHEN and SYDVKM. The CDR3 DNA reads as TGTGCCAGCAGGACAGGCGGGAACACCGGGGAGCTGTTTTTT. This codes for CASRTGGNTGELFF.

The chain combines TRBV27 with TRBJ1-1, with a tentative D call TRBD1 (6 bases). CDR3 length: 13 residues. V was clipped by 3 bases and J by 5 bases, with 10 bases between them. Germline assignment: CDR1 MNHEY and CDR2 SMNVEV (reference sequence). The CDR3 DNA follows: TGTGCCAGCAGTTTGAACAGGGTAACTGAAGCTTTCTTT. Amino acids: CASSLNRVTEAFF.

This chain links TRBV6-1 with TRBJ2-1, with D unresolved. The CDR3 loop spans 13 amino acids. The germline V gene has CDR1 MNHNS and CDR2 SASEGT. The V gene lost 0 bases and the J gene lost 11 bases, with 11 bases spanning the gap. The CDR3 DNA reads as TGTGCCAGCAGTGAAGCTGCTACTGATAAGCAGTTCTTC. Protein: CASSEAATDKQFF.

V is TRBV10-3 and J is TRBJ2-7; 9 bases map to TRBD1. V shed 6 bases, J shed 0 bases, and the junction held 15 bases outside the gene matches. Germline loops: CDR1 ENHRY, CDR2 SYGVKD. The CDR3 extends over 18 amino acids. The CDR3 DNA reads TGTGCCATCAGGGCGGGACAGGGAAGCGGCGCCCCCTCCTACGAGCAGTACTTC. Its protein product is CAIRAGQGSGAPSYEQYF.

V gene TRBV27 combines with J gene TRBJ2-7; 10 bases fit TRBD2. The germline V gene encodes CDR1 MNHEY and CDR2 SMNVEV (reference sequence). This CDR3 comprises 16 residues. With V trimmed by 2 bases and J by 4 bases, 8 bases remained unmatched. The CDR3 DNA reads as TGTGCCAGCAGTTTAAAACTAGCGGGGACTCCATACGAGCAGTACTTC. Translated, it gives CASSLKLAGTPYEQYF.

This rearrangement joins TRBV9 to TRBJ1-6; no clear D. V was pared by 0 bases and J by 13 bases, with 11 bases between. This CDR3 region has 13 residues. From germline, CDR1 is SGDLS and CDR2 YYNGEE. CDR3 sequence: CASSVDARLPLHF. The CDR3 bases are TGTGCCAGCAGCGTAGATGCCCGTCTCCCCCTCCACTTT.

This clone was counted once. This chain uses TRBV6-5 with TRBJ2-1, with unresolved D. From germline, CDR1 is MNHEY and CDR2 SVGAGI. V was clipped by 5 bases and J by 10 bases, with 9 bases between them. This CDR3 spans 11 amino acids. CDR3 region: CASSEGWEQFF. CDR3 DNA: TGTGCCAGCAGTGAAGGGTGGGAGCAGTTCTTC.

The V and J genes are TRBV28 and TRBJ1-4, with 8 nucleotides matching TRBD1. Germline values: CDR1 MDHEN, CDR2 SYDVKM. The CDR3 contains 15 residues. With 3 bases clipped from V and 5 bases from J, the junction kept 5 bases outside the gene matches. The CDR3 coding sequence is TGTGCCAGCAGTTTCGCCGGGACAGGAAATGAAAAACTGTTTTTT. Amino acid sequence: CASSFAGTGNEKLFF.

The CDR3 DNA is TGTGCCAGCCCCGACCTGGGAGGTTCTGGGTTGAACACCGGGGAGCTGTTTTTT. It specifies CASPDLGGSGLNTGELFF. The rearrangement joins TRBV18 to TRBJ2-2; the D gene is possibly TRBD2 (6 bases). V was clipped by 8 bases and J by 1 base, with 23 bases between them. Germline V lookup: CDR1 KGHSH, CDR2 LQKENI. The length of the CDR3 is 18 residues.

The V and J genes are TRBV27 and TRBJ1-2; the match to TRBD1 covers 10 bases. V was pared by 6 bases and J by 3 bases, with 7 bases of the junction left unmatched. The germline V gene has CDR1 MNHEY and CDR2 SMNVEV (reference sequence). This CDR3 spans 15 amino acids. The CDR3 region has the DNA TGTGCCAGCAGCAAGGACAGGGGGAGTTACTATGGCTACACCTTC. Encoded protein: CASSKDRGSYYGYTF.

The CDR3 spells CASSFQGAGTEAFF. DNA of the CDR3: TGTGCCAGCAGTTTTCAGGGGGCAGGCACTGAAGCTTTCTTT. The chain recombines TRBV27 with TRBJ1-1, with 8 bases aligning to TRBD1. Trimming removed 3 bases from V and 4 bases from J; junction bases left unmatched: 4. Germline CDR1 is MNHEY and CDR2 is SMNVEV (reference sequence). The CDR3 totals 14 residues.

This chain uses TRBV15 with TRBJ1-5; a possible D gene is TRBD1 (6 bases). CDR1 and CDR2 (germline): LNHNV, YYDKDF (reference sequence). The CDR3 is 15 amino acids. V dropped 5 bases and J dropped 1 base, with 12 bases sitting between them. CDR3 coding DNA: TGTGCCACCAGCGGGCACAGGGTAAGCAATCAGCCCCAGCATTTT. It specifies CATSGHRVSNQPQHF.

The V call is TRBV25-1, the J call TRBJ1-1; D is uncertain. Trimming pared 3 bases from V and 0 bases from J, leaving 8 bases between. Germline CDR1 reads MGHDK; CDR2 reads SYGVNS. The CDR3 totals 14 residues. The DNA of the CDR3 is TGTGCCAGCAGTGAGACATCCATGAACACTGAAGCTTTCTTT. Protein: CASSETSMNTEAFF.

J is TRBJ1-1 and V is TRBV10-3; 7 positions agree with TRBD1. The CDR3 is 13 amino acids. Germline V gene sequence: CDR1 ENHRY, CDR2 SYGVKD. The V and J ends lost 7 bases and 3 bases, in that order; junction bases with no gene match: 5. In DNA, the CDR3 is TGTGCCATCAATGGGGACAGCTACACTGAAGCTTTCTTT. Amino acid sequence: CAINGDSYTEAFF.

This rearrangement joins TRBV6-5 to TRBJ2-1, with 11 positions matching TRBD2. J lost 3 bases, V lost 9 bases, and 4 bases had no gene match. The CDR3 covers 14 residues. From germline, CDR1 is MNHEY and CDR2 SVGAGI. The DNA of the CDR3 is TGTGCCAGTACTCTAGCGGGGGGCTACAATGAGCAGTTCTTC. Encoded protein: CASTLAGGYNEQFF.

The gene calls are TRBV18 and TRBJ2-5, with D unclear. CDR3 length: 12 amino acids. Germline CDR1 reads KGHSH; CDR2 reads LQKENI. Trimming removed 4 bases from V and 2 bases from J, with 5 bases in between. DNA of the CDR3: TGTGCCAGCTCACGGGATCAAGAGACCCAGTACTTC. Translation gives CASSRDQETQYF.

The J gene is TRBJ1-6, the V gene TRBV7-9; possibly TRBD1 for D (5 bases). The CDR3 spans 16 residues. CDR1 is SEHNR and CDR2 is FQNEAQ in the germline V gene (reference sequence). Deletions cut 4 bases from V and 7 bases from J, with 17 bases between. The CDR3 DNA follows: TGTGCCAGCAGCTCGGGACGGGGTGGGGGGAATTCACCCCTCCACTTT. Translation gives CASSSGRGGGNSPLHF.